A selection of T cell receptor beta chains follows, all from one sample in a study of blood T cell repertoires in COVID-19. TCRdb keeps only in-frame clones here, not all; method: immunoSEQ multiplex PCR. The sample shows about 190,000 clones, roughly 78% of them seen only once. The specimen sequenced was peripheral blood. The receptors were gathered from a woman aged 80 or over with active or convalescent COVID-19. CDR3s include the opening cysteine and the closing phenylalanine or tryptophan. Each record gives: D gene, J gene, clone size, V gene, CDR3 protein, CDR3 DNA. D genes are given only for firm matches. The listing skips clone size in some rows; elsewhere it reads once, few, many or a size class.

D gene: TRBD1
J gene: TRBJ1-6
clone size: NA
V gene: TRBV7-9
CDR3 protein: CASTSDRGNSPLHF
CDR3 DNA: TGTGCCAGCACCTCGGACAGGGGAAATTCACCCCTCCACTTT

D gene: NA
J gene: TRBJ1-1
clone size: NA
V gene: TRBV3-1/TRBV3-2
CDR3 protein: CASSHRGRGTEAFF
CDR3 DNA: TGTGCCAGCAGCCATAGAGGCAGAGGGACTGAAGCTTTCTTT

D gene: NA
J gene: TRBJ2-1
clone size: NA
V gene: TRBV3-1/TRBV3-2
CDR3 protein: CASSREGLHEQFF
CDR3 DNA: TGTGCCAGCAGCCGTGAGGGCTTGCATGAGCAGTTCTTC

D gene: TRBD1
J gene: TRBJ1-1
clone size: NA
V gene: TRBV3-1/TRBV3-2
CDR3 protein: CASSQGGTGVFTGAFF
CDR3 DNA: TGTGCCAGCAGCCAAGGCGGTACAGGGGTTTTTACGGGAGCTTTCTTT

D gene: TRBD2
J gene: TRBJ2-5
clone size: NA
V gene: TRBV5-1
CDR3 protein: CASSLETSGGPDF
CDR3 DNA: TGCGCCAGCAGCTTGGAGACTAGCGGGGGGCCCGACTTC

D gene: TRBD1
J gene: TRBJ2-7
clone size: NA
V gene: TRBV2
CDR3 protein: CASSEGQGNFYEQYF
CDR3 DNA: TGTGCCAGCAGTGAAGGACAGGGGAATTTTTACGAGCAGTACTTC

D gene: TRBD2
J gene: TRBJ2-7
clone size: NA
V gene: TRBV5-1
CDR3 protein: CASSYAENRLAGGFSYEQYF
CDR3 DNA: TGCGCCAGCAGCTACGCAGAAAACCGACTAGCGGGGGGCTTCTCCTACGAGCAGTACTTC

D gene: TRBD1
J gene: TRBJ2-5
clone size: NA
V gene: TRBV28
CDR3 protein: CASSSRRDRRGGQYF
CDR3 DNA: TGTGCCAGCAGTTCGCGCCGGGACAGGAGGGGTGGCCAGTACTTC

D gene: TRBD1
J gene: TRBJ1-5
clone size: few
V gene: TRBV5-1
CDR3 protein: CASSRTGGNQPQHF
CDR3 DNA: TGCGCCAGCAGCCGTACAGGGGGCAATCAGCCCCAGCATTTT

D gene: NA
J gene: TRBJ2-2
clone size: NA
V gene: TRBV28
CDR3 protein: CASSLQVVGELFF
CDR3 DNA: TGTGCCAGCAGTTTACAGGTGGTCGGGGAGCTGTTTTTT

D gene: NA
J gene: TRBJ1-2
clone size: NA
V gene: TRBV3-1/TRBV3-2
CDR3 protein: CASSQHAGGAHYGYTF
CDR3 DNA: TGTGCCAGCAGCCAGCATGCGGGAGGGGCCCACTATGGCTACACCTTC

D gene: NA
J gene: TRBJ2-2
clone size: NA
V gene: TRBV7-2
CDR3 protein: CASSLQFTTGELFF
CDR3 DNA: TGTGCCAGCAGCTTACAGTTTACCACCGGGGAGCTGTTTTTT

D gene: TRBD1
J gene: TRBJ1-2
clone size: few
V gene: TRBV19
CDR3 protein: CASSPLSDRRSNYGYTF
CDR3 DNA: TGTGCCAGTAGTCCTCTATCGGACAGGCGGTCTAACTATGGCTACACCTTC

D gene: TRBD2
J gene: TRBJ2-5
clone size: NA
V gene: TRBV3-1/TRBV3-2
CDR3 protein: CASSSSGGATETQYF
CDR3 DNA: TGTGCCAGCAGCTCTAGCGGGGGGGCGACGGAGACCCAGTACTTC

D gene: TRBD1
J gene: TRBJ1-6
clone size: NA
V gene: TRBV5-1
CDR3 protein: CASSYGTGGPNSPLHF
CDR3 DNA: TGCGCCAGCAGCTACGGGACAGGGGGACCTAATTCACCCCTCCACTTT

D gene: NA
J gene: TRBJ2-3
clone size: NA
V gene: TRBV3-1/TRBV3-2
CDR3 protein: CASSHLDTQYF
CDR3 DNA: TGTGCCAGCAGCCACCTAGATACGCAGTATTTT

D gene: TRBD1
J gene: TRBJ1-4
clone size: NA
V gene: TRBV5-1
CDR3 protein: CASSQQGPVEKLFF
CDR3 DNA: TGCGCCAGCAGTCAACAGGGGCCGGTTGAAAAACTGTTTTTT

D gene: TRBD1
J gene: TRBJ1-6
clone size: NA
V gene: TRBV18
CDR3 protein: CASSPMGQGSDSPLHF
CDR3 DNA: TGTGCCAGCTCACCAATGGGACAGGGGTCGGATTCACCCCTCCACTTT

D gene: TRBD2
J gene: TRBJ2-7
clone size: NA
V gene: TRBV9
CDR3 protein: CASSTGTTEQYF
CDR3 DNA: TGTGCCAGCAGCACCGGGACTACCGAGCAGTACTTC

D gene: TRBD1
J gene: TRBJ1-1
clone size: NA
V gene: TRBV2
CDR3 protein: CASSTRTGNPEAFF
CDR3 DNA: TGTGCCAGCAGTACCAGGACAGGGAATCCTGAAGCTTTCTTT

D gene: NA
J gene: TRBJ1-2
clone size: once
V gene: TRBV5-4
CDR3 protein: CASSFPGNYGYTF
CDR3 DNA: TGTGCCAGCAGCTTTCCAGGGAACTATGGCTACACCTTC

D gene: TRBD2
J gene: TRBJ2-3
clone size: NA
V gene: TRBV10-3
CDR3 protein: CAISDRAGGYTDTQYF
CDR3 DNA: TGTGCCATCAGTGATAGGGCGGGGGGCTACACAGATACGCAGTATTTT

D gene: NA
J gene: TRBJ1-5
clone size: NA
V gene: TRBV6-2/TRBV6-3
CDR3 protein: CASSDSNQPQHF
CDR3 DNA: TGTGCCAGCAGTGACAGTAATCAGCCCCAGCATTTT

D gene: NA
J gene: TRBJ2-7
clone size: NA
V gene: TRBV18
CDR3 protein: CASSPKEGLIGEQYF
CDR3 DNA: TGTGCCAGCTCACCAAAGGAGGGATTGATCGGCGAGCAGTACTTC

D gene: NA
J gene: TRBJ2-1
clone size: NA
V gene: TRBV5-4
CDR3 protein: CASSLGIQGSYNEQFF
CDR3 DNA: TGTGCCAGCAGCTTGGGAATACAGGGTTCCTACAATGAGCAGTTCTTC

D gene: NA
J gene: TRBJ1-1
clone size: NA
V gene: TRBV5-6
CDR3 protein: CASSLTSITEAFF
CDR3 DNA: TGTGCCAGCAGCTTAACAAGTATCACTGAAGCTTTCTTT

D gene: TRBD1
J gene: TRBJ1-2
clone size: NA
V gene: TRBV5-1
CDR3 protein: CASSSGTGSYTF
CDR3 DNA: TGCGCCAGCAGCTCCGGGACAGGGAGTTACACCTTC

D gene: NA
J gene: TRBJ1-3
clone size: few
V gene: TRBV24-1
CDR3 protein: CATSDRGSGNTIYF
CDR3 DNA: TGTGCCACCAGTGACAGGGGCTCTGGAAACACCATATATTTT

D gene: TRBD1
J gene: TRBJ1-6
clone size: NA
V gene: TRBV5-6
CDR3 protein: CASSWDRDNSPLHF
CDR3 DNA: TGTGCCAGCAGCTGGGACAGGGATAATTCACCCCTCCACTTT

D gene: TRBD1
J gene: TRBJ2-3
clone size: NA
V gene: TRBV27
CDR3 protein: CASRSQGDTQYF
CDR3 DNA: TGTGCCAGCCGATCACAGGGGGATACGCAGTATTTT

D gene: NA
J gene: TRBJ2-6
clone size: NA
V gene: TRBV7-9
CDR3 protein: CASSSPGAGANVLTF
CDR3 DNA: TGTGCCAGCAGTTCCCCAGGGGCCGGGGCCAACGTCCTGACTTTC

D gene: TRBD1
J gene: TRBJ1-4
clone size: NA
V gene: TRBV4-3
CDR3 protein: CASSDRGNEKLFF
CDR3 DNA: TGCGCCAGCAGTGACAGGGGAAATGAAAAACTGTTTTTT

D gene: TRBD1
J gene: TRBJ1-5
clone size: once
V gene: TRBV28
CDR3 protein: CASSLPYGGQGSQPQHF
CDR3 DNA: TGTGCCAGCAGTTTACCCTACGGCGGACAGGGAAGCCAGCCCCAGCATTTT

D gene: NA
J gene: TRBJ1-1
clone size: NA
V gene: TRBV6-5
CDR3 protein: CASSYSEGLDPEAFF
CDR3 DNA: TGTGCCAGCAGTTACTCCGAGGGATTGGACCCTGAAGCTTTCTTT

D gene: NA
J gene: TRBJ2-3
clone size: NA
V gene: TRBV27
CDR3 protein: CASKQGSMTDTQYF
CDR3 DNA: TGTGCCAGTAAGCAGGGTAGCATGACAGATACGCAGTATTTT